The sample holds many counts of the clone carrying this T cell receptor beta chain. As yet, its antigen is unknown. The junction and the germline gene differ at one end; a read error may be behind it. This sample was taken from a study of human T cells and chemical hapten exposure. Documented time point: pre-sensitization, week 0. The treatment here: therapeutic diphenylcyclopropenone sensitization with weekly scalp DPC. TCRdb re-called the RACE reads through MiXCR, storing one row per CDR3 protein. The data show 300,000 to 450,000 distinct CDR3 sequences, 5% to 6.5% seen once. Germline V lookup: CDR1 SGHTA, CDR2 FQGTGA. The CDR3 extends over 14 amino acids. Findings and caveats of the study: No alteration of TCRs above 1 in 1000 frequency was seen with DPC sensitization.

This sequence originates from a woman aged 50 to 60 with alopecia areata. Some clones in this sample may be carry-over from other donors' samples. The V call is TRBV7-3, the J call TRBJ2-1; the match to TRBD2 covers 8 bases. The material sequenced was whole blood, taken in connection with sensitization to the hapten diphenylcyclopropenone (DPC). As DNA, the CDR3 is TGTGCCAGCAGTTTAAGCGGGGGCCTCAATGAGCAGTTCTTC. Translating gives CASSLSGGLNEQFF.